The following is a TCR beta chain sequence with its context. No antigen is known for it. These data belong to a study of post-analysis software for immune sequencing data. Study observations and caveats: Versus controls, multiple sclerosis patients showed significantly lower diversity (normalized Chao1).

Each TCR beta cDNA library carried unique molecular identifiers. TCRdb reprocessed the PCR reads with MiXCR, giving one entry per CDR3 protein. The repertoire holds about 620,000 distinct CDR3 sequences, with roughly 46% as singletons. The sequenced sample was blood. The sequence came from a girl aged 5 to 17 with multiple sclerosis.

The CDR3 bases are TGCGCCAGCAGCAGCCGGGGGTTCGGCACAGATACGCAGTATTTT. It is translated as CASSSRGFGTDTQYF. The chain links TRBV5-1 to TRBJ2-3, with D possibly matching TRBD2 (6 bases). Looked up from germline, CDR1 is SGHRS and CDR2 is YFSETQ. Trimming pared 4 bases from V and 1 base from J, leaving 13 bases between. This CDR3 has 15 residues.